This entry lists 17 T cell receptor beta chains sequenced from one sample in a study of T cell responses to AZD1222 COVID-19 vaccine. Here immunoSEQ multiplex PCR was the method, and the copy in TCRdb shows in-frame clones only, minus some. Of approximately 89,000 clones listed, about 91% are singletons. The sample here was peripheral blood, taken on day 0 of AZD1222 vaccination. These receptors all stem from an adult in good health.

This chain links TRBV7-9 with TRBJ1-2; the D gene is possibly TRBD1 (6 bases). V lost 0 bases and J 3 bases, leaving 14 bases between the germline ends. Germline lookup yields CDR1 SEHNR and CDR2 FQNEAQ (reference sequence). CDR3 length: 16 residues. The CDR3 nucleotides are TGTGCCAGCAGCTTAGCCGGTACACAGGGCTACTATGGCTACACCTTC. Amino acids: CASSLAGTQGYYGYTF. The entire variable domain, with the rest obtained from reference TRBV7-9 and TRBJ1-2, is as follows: DTGVSQNPRHKITKRGQNVTFRCDPISEHNRLYWYRQTLGQGPEFLTYFQNEAQLEKSRLLSDRFSAERPKGSFSTLEIQRTEQGDSAMYLCASSLAGTQGYYGYTFGSGTRLTVV.

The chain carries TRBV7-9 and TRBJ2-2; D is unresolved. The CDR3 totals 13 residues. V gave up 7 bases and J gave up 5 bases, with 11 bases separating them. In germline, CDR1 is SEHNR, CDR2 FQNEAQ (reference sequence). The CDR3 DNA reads TGTGCCAGCAACCTACTGCGGACCGGGGAGCTGTTTTTT. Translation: CASNLLRTGELFF.

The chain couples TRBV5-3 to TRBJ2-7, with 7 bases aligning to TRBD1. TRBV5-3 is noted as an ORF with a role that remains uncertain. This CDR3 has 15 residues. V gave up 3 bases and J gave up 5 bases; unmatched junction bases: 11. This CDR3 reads CARSCPTGTYDEQYF. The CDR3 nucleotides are TGTGCCAGAAGCTGCCCGACAGGGACGTACGACGAGCAGTACTTC.

CDR3 sequence (DNA): TGTGCCAGTAGTAGCCGACTAGCGGGCGAGCAGTACTTC. Protein sequence: CASSSRLAGEQYF. The chain carries TRBV19 and TRBJ2-7, with TRBD2 identical over 10 bases. Germline CDR1 and CDR2: LNHDA and SQIVND (reference sequence). The CDR3 covers 13 residues. J lost 6 bases, V lost 4 bases, and 3 bases had no gene match.

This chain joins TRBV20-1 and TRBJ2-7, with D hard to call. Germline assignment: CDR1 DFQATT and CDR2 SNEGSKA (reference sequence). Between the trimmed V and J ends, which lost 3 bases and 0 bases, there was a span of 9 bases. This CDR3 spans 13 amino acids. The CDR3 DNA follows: TGCAGTGCTAGTTTCGGCCTCTCCTACGAGCAGTACTTC. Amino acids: CSASFGLSYEQYF.

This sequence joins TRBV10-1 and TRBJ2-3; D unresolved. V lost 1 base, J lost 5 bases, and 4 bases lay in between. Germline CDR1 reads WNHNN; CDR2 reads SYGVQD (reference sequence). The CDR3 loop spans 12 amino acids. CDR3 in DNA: TGCGCCAGCAGTGAGTGGGGAGATACGCAGTATTTT. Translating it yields CASSEWGDTQYF.

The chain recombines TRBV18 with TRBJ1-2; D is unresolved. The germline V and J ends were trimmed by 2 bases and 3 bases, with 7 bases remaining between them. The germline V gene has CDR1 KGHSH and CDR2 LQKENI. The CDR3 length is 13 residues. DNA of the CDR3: TGTGCCAGCTCACCAAGCGGAGACTATGGCTACACCTTC. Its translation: CASSPSGDYGYTF. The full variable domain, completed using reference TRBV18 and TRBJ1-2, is NAGVMQNPRHLVRRRGQEARLRCSPMKGHSHVYWYRQLPEEGLKFMVYLQKENIIDESGMPKERFSAEFPKEGPSILRIQQVVRGDSAAYFCASSPSGDYGYTFGSGTRLTVV.

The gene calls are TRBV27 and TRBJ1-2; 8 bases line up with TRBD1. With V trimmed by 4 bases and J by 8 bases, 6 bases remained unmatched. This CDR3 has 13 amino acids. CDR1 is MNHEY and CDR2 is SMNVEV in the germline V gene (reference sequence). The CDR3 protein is CASSWTGFEGYTF. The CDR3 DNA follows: TGTGCCAGCAGTTGGACAGGGTTCGAAGGCTACACCTTC.

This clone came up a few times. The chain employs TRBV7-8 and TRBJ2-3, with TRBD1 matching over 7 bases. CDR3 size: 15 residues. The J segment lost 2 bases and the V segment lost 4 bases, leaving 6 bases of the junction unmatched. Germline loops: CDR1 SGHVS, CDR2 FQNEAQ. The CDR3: CASSYLQGPTDTQYF. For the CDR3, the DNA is TGTGCCAGCAGCTACCTACAGGGGCCCACAGATACGCAGTATTTT.

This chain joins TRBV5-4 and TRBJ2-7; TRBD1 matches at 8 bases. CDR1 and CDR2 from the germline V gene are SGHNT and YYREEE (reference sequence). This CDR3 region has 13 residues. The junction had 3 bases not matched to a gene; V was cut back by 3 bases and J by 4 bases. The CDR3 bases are TGTGCCAGCAGCTCACGGACAGGGTACGAGCAGTACTTC. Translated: CASSSRTGYEQYF.

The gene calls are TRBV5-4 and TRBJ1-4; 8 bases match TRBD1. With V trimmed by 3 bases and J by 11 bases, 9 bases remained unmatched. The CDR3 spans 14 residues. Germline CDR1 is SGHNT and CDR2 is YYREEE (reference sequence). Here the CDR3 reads CASSSDRVVPKLFF. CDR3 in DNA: TGTGCCAGCAGCTCGGACAGGGTCGTTCCGAAACTGTTTTTT.

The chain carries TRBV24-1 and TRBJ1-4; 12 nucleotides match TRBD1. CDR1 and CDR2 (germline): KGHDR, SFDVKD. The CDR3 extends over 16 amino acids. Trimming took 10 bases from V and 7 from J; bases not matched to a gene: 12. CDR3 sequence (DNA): TGTGCCACTAACTATAAGGGACAGGGGGCCTTTGAAAAACTGTTTTTT. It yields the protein CATNYKGQGAFEKLFF.

The CDR3, as DNA: TGTGCCAGCAGCCAGGACAGCTATGGAGGCTACACCTTC. It codes for CASSQDSYGGYTF. The chain has TRBV5-6 and TRBJ1-2; D may be TRBD1 (6 bases). Germline CDR1 is SGHDT and CDR2 is YYEEEE. The CDR3 loop spans 13 amino acids. V dropped 4 bases and J dropped 8 bases, with 15 bases sitting between them. Based on the CDR3 plus reference TRBV5-6 and TRBJ1-2, the full variable domain is DAGVTQSPTHLIKTRGQQVTLRCSPKSGHDTVSWYQQALGQGPQFIFQYYEEEERQRGNFPDRFSGHQFPNYSSELNVNALLLGDSALYLCASSQDSYGGYTFGSGTRLTVV.

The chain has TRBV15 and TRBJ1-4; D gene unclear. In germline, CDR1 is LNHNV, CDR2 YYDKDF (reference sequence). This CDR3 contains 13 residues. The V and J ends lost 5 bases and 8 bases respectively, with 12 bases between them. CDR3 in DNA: TGTGCCACCAGCCCCCGACGGCGGGAAAAACTGTTTTTT. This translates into CATSPRRREKLFF.

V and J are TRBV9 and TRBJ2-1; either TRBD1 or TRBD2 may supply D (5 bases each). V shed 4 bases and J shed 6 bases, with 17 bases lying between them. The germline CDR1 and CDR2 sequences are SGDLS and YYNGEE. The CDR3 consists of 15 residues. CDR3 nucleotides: TGTGCCAGCAGCCCCTCAGGGACCCATTCCAATGAGCAGTTCTTC. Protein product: CASSPSGTHSNEQFF.

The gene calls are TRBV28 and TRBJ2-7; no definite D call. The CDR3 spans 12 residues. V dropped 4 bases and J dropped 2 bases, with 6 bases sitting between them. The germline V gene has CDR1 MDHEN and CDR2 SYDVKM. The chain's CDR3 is CASSSPTYEQYF. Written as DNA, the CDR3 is TGTGCCAGCAGTTCGCCCACCTACGAGCAGTACTTC. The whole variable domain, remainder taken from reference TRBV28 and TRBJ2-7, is DVKVTQSSRYLVKRTGEKVFLECVQDMDHENMFWYRQDPGLGLRLIYFSYDVKMKEKGDIPEGYSVSREKKERFSLILESASTNQTSMYLCASSSPTYEQYFGPGTRLTVT.

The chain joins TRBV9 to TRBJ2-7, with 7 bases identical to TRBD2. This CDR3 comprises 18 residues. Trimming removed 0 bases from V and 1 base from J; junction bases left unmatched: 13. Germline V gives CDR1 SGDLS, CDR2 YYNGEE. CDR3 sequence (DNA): TGTGCCAGCAGCGTAGGCCCAGGACTAGACAAATTATCCTACGAGCAGTACTTC. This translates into CASSVGPGLDKLSYEQYF.